Presented here are 28 T cell receptor beta chains from one specimen sequenced in a study of T-cell reconstitution after alpha-beta-depleted transplantation in children. The TCRbeta library was prepared with unique molecular identifiers. MiXCR was run by TCRdb on the PCR reads, yielding one entry per CDR3 protein. The table lists 700,000 to 950,000 distinct CDR3 sequences, 16% of them singletons. Specimen: PBMCs, mostly from graft donor cells, collected 360 days after TCRalphabeta/CD19-depleted stem cell transplant. Receptor source: a male patient younger than 18 who had a stem cell transplant for acute lymphoblastic leukemia, so the T cells may come from the graft donor.

The chain combines TRBV7-8 with TRBJ1-2; D ambiguous. The CDR3 contains 13 residues. CDR1 and CDR2 from the germline V gene are SGHVS and FQNEAQ. The V end lost 5 bases, the J end lost 6 bases, and 13 bases lay between the germline ends. For the CDR3, the DNA is TGTGCCAGCAGCCCCTATGACTCGCATGGCTACACCTTC. Translation: CASSPYDSHGYTF.

This clonotype was counted a few times. The chain has TRBV4-2 and TRBJ2-5, with TRBD2 matching 11 bases. The CDR3 is 18 residues long. Germline V lookup: CDR1 LGHNA, CDR2 YNFKEQ. Trimming at V came to 0 bases and at J to 5 bases, leaving 11 bases not matched to a gene. CDR3 loop: CASSQDLGGLAVRETQYF. DNA for the CDR3: TGTGCCAGCAGCCAAGATCTAGGGGGACTAGCGGTTCGTGAGACCCAGTACTTC.

The chain has TRBV5-5 and TRBJ2-2, with 10 nucleotides matching TRBD2. The V and J ends lost 3 bases and 4 bases, in that order; junction bases with no gene match: 6. The CDR3 has 16 residues. Germline CDR1 is SGHKS and CDR2 is YYEKEE (reference sequence). The CDR3 DNA sequence: TGTGCCAGCAGCTCGACTAGCGGGCCTTTCACCGGGGAGCTGTTTTTT. It translates to CASSSTSGPFTGELFF.

V gene TRBV27 combines with J gene TRBJ1-1, with a weak D call TRBD1 (6 bases). CDR1 is MNHEY and CDR2 is SMNVEV in the germline V gene (reference sequence). V was trimmed by 5 bases and J by 7 bases, leaving 17 bases between them. CDR3 length: 14 residues. CDR3 loop: CASSRSGGQGEAFF. The CDR3 bases are TGTGCCAGCAGTAGATCCGGGGGGCAGGGTGAAGCTTTCTTT.

V and J are TRBV3-1 and TRBJ2-1; 9 nucleotides match TRBD2. Germline V gene sequence: CDR1 LGHDT, CDR2 YNNKEL (reference sequence). V lost 4 bases, J lost 6 bases, and 13 bases stayed unmatched. This CDR3 region has 17 residues. CDR3 in DNA: TGTGCCAGCAGCCGGGGTAGCGGGAGACGCGGGGGCAATGAGCAGTTCTTC. Protein sequence: CASSRGSGRRGGNEQFF.

J is TRBJ2-7 and V is TRBV29-1; D is uncertain. The CDR3 covers 13 residues. V shed 0 bases and J shed 3 bases, with 9 bases lying between them. Germline V gene lookup returns CDR1 SQVTM and CDR2 ANQGSEA. CDR3 amino acids: CSVEEGWSYEQYF. The CDR3 nucleotides are TGCAGCGTTGAAGAAGGATGGAGCTACGAGCAGTACTTC.

The J gene is TRBJ2-1, the V gene TRBV20-1; 10 bases are a match to TRBD2. Germline assignment: CDR1 DFQATT and CDR2 SNEGSKA (reference sequence). The CDR3 has 16 amino acids. V was clipped by 2 bases and J by 7 bases; unmatched bases: 11. This CDR3 reads CSARQREGLVVNEQFF. The CDR3 nucleotides read TGCAGTGCTAGACAGCGGGAGGGATTGGTAGTAAATGAGCAGTTCTTC.

This clonotype showed up just a few times. This chain joins TRBV5-1 and TRBJ1-2, with D perhaps matching TRBD1 (5 bases). Trimming cost V 4 bases and J 4 bases, with 14 bases left between them. The CDR3 spans 14 residues. Germline loops: CDR1 SGHRS, CDR2 YFSETQ. The DNA of the CDR3 is TGCGCCAGCAGCGCCGACAGAGTACGCTATGGCTACACCTTC. Translated: CASSADRVRYGYTF.

This clonotype was found many times. The V call is TRBV12-3 or TRBV12-4, the J call TRBJ2-2; TRBD2 agrees at 7 bases. Germline trimming cut 7 bases from V and 5 bases from J; bases unmatched to any gene: 13. This CDR3 is 16 amino acids long. The CDR3 is CASTDRRGMWTGELFF. The CDR3 coding sequence is TGTGCCAGCACCGATAGGCGGGGGATGTGGACCGGGGAGCTGTTTTTT.

This clonotype was counted a few times. CDR3 region: CASGPTSENTGELFF. CDR3 sequence (DNA): TGCGCCAGCGGGCCAACTAGCGAGAACACCGGGGAGCTGTTTTTT. This rearrangement joins TRBV5-1 to TRBJ2-2; 7 nucleotides agree with TRBD2. Per the germline V gene, CDR1 is SGHRS and CDR2 is YFSETQ. The junction had 7 bases not matched to a gene; V was cut back by 7 bases and J by 1 base. The CDR3 is 15 residues long.

This clonotype was recorded a few times. The rearrangement joins TRBV4-1 to TRBJ2-3; 13 positions match TRBD2. This CDR3 region has 18 residues. Germline V gene sequence: CDR1 MGHRA, CDR2 YSYEKL. Trimming at V came to 1 base and at J to 5 bases, leaving 9 bases not matched to a gene. The CDR3 protein is CASSQVRKLAGGQDTQYF. CDR3 bases: TGCGCCAGCAGCCAAGTAAGAAAACTAGCGGGAGGGCAAGATACGCAGTATTTT.

This chain links TRBV5-1 with TRBJ1-5; D perhaps matches TRBD1 (5 bases). CDR1 and CDR2 from the germline V gene are SGHRS and YFSETQ. The CDR3 totals 13 residues. Trimming removed 1 base at V and 7 bases at J, with 9 bases between. This CDR3 is CASSLRGDQPQHF. CDR3 in DNA: TGCGCCAGCAGCTTGCGGGGGGACCAGCCCCAGCATTTT.

This clonotype was detected a few times. CDR3 residues: CASSYSTSGTSYEQYF. The CDR3 nucleotides read TGTGCCAGCAGTTACTCGACTAGCGGGACCTCCTACGAGCAGTACTTC. This sequence joins TRBV6-5 and TRBJ2-7; TRBD2 matches 11 bases. The CDR3 is 16 amino acids. Per germline, CDR1 MNHEY and CDR2 SVGAGI. J was trimmed by 0 bases and V by 0 bases; bases with no gene match: 1.

This clonotype was seen a few times. This chain uses TRBV5-5 with TRBJ2-7, with TRBD2 matching over 11 bases. The J segment lost 3 bases and the V segment lost 4 bases, leaving 6 bases of the junction unmatched. The CDR3 has 15 residues. Germline V CDR1 and CDR2: SGHKS, YYEKEE (reference sequence). This CDR3 reads CASSMGLAVYYEQYF. The CDR3 DNA reads TGTGCCAGCAGCATGGGACTAGCGGTGTACTACGAGCAGTACTTC. Full variable domain (remainder filled in from reference TRBV5-5 and TRBJ2-7): DAGVTQSPTHLIKTRGQQVTLRCSPISGHKSVSWYQQVLGQGPQFIFQYYEKEERGRGNFPDRFSARQFPNYSSELNVNALLLGDSALYLCASSMGLAVYYEQYFGPGTRLTVT.

The V call is TRBV2, the J call TRBJ2-3; 7 bases agree with TRBD1. Looked up from germline, CDR1 is SNHLY and CDR2 is FYNNEI. After removal of 7 bases from V and 3 bases from J, the junction contained 4 bases not matched to a gene. This CDR3 is 13 amino acids long. The CDR3, as DNA: TGTGCCAGCACTGGACAGGTGACAGATACGCAGTATTTT. Its protein is CASTGQVTDTQYF.

This clonotype was found a few times. The rearrangement joins TRBV12-3 or TRBV12-4 to TRBJ2-1, with 10 nucleotides matching TRBD2. The CDR3 extends over 16 amino acids. Trimming at V came to 4 bases and at J to 9 bases, leaving 12 bases not matched to a gene. The CDR3 loop is CASSWWLAGVVGEQFF. CDR3 sequence (DNA): TGTGCCAGCAGTTGGTGGCTAGCGGGAGTGGTAGGTGAGCAGTTCTTC.

The chain combines TRBV27 with TRBJ2-7; D is unresolved. From germline, CDR1 is MNHEY and CDR2 SMNVEV (reference sequence). The V end lost 3 bases, the J end lost 2 bases, and 11 bases lay between the germline ends. The CDR3 runs 14 residues. CDR3 DNA sequence: TGTGCCAGCAGTTTGCAGAACGGCCCCTACGAGCAGTACTTC. It is translated as CASSLQNGPYEQYF.

This clonotype was seen more than once but under ten times. The V and J genes are TRBV5-4 and TRBJ2-7; possibly TRBD2 for D (7 bases). This CDR3 comprises 14 residues. V lost 5 bases to trimming and J lost 3 bases, with 15 bases between them. From germline, CDR1 is SGHNT and CDR2 YYREEE (reference sequence). CDR3 protein: CASSSGASGYEQYF. The CDR3 DNA is TGTGCCAGCAGTTCGGGGGCTAGCGGCTACGAGCAGTACTTC. Variable domain in full (rest from reference TRBV5-4 and TRBJ2-7): ETGVTQSPTHLIKTRGQQVTLRCSSQSGHNTVSWYQQALGQGPQFIFQYYREEENGRGNFPPRFSGLQFPNYSSELNVNALELDDSALYLCASSSGASGYEQYFGPGTRLTVT.

This clonotype was counted at least ten times. The chain has TRBV18 and TRBJ1-1; 7 nucleotides agree with TRBD1. The CDR3 length is 15 residues. The germline gives CDR1 KGHSH, CDR2 LQKENI. J gave up 5 bases and V 6 bases, and 12 bases lay outside the gene matches. CDR3 amino acids: CASSDSTGMETEAFF. CDR3 in DNA: TGTGCCAGCTCCGACTCGACAGGGATGGAGACTGAAGCTTTCTTT.

This clonotype was observed a few times. The chain couples TRBV4-1 to TRBJ1-1; the match to TRBD1 covers 7 bases. The CDR3 loop spans 14 amino acids. Per the germline V gene, CDR1 is MGHRA and CDR2 is YSYEKL. V was clipped by 0 bases and J by 6 bases; unmatched bases: 4. The CDR3 protein is CASSQEGQISEAFF. The CDR3 region has the DNA TGCGCCAGCAGCCAAGAGGGACAGATTTCTGAAGCTTTCTTT.

V is TRBV27 and J is TRBJ1-2; maybe TRBD1 (6 bases). CDR1 is MNHEY, CDR2 SMNVEV, per germline (reference sequence). Trimming removed 5 bases from V and 5 bases from J, with 12 bases in between. The CDR3 spans 13 residues. CDR3 nucleotides: TGTGCCAGCAGTACCTACAGGGAATATGGCTACACCTTC. As protein: CASSTYREYGYTF.

The rearrangement uses TRBV29-1 and TRBJ1-1, with D possibly being TRBD1 (6 bases). The germline gives CDR1 SQVTM, CDR2 ANQGSEA. V lost 6 bases and J 5 bases, leaving 13 bases between the germline ends. The CDR3 spans 12 residues. In DNA form, the CDR3 reads TGCAGCGTCCCGGGACACCTTACTGAAGCTTTCTTT. It translates to CSVPGHLTEAFF.

CDR3 in DNA: TGTGCCAGCGGGCGGGGACAGGGAGTCTACGAGCAGTACTTC. This sequence encodes CASGRGQGVYEQYF. The gene calls are TRBV18 and TRBJ2-7; TRBD1 matches at 9 bases. Germline CDR1 KGHSH, CDR2 LQKENI. The V and J ends lost 8 bases and 3 bases, in that order; junction bases with no gene match: 8. The CDR3 loop spans 14 amino acids.

J is TRBJ2-7 and V is TRBV3-1, with TRBD2 matching 13 bases. The ends lost 4 bases at V and 7 bases at J; junction bases unmatched: 10. Germline loops: CDR1 LGHDT, CDR2 YNNKEL (reference sequence). The CDR3 is made up of 16 amino acids. The CDR3 loop reads CASSLWTSGSSGEQYF. The CDR3 DNA is TGTGCCAGCAGCCTTTGGACTAGCGGGAGCTCGGGGGAGCAGTACTTC.

The rearrangement joins TRBV20-1 to TRBJ2-2; 7 bases map to TRBD1. Germline V gene lookup returns CDR1 DFQATT and CDR2 SNEGSKA (reference sequence). V lost 0 bases, J lost 1 base, and 5 bases stayed unmatched. The CDR3 contains 16 residues. This CDR3 is CSARDFRQGNTGELFF. The CDR3 region has the DNA TGCAGTGCTAGAGATTTCCGACAGGGGAACACCGGGGAGCTGTTTTTT.

The rearrangement links TRBV6-6 to TRBJ2-2; D is undetermined. Germline CDR1 and CDR2: MNHNY and SVGAGI (reference sequence). The V and J ends lost 6 bases and 7 bases respectively, with 3 bases between them. CDR3 length equals 10 residues. The chain's CDR3 is CASSRGELFF. The CDR3 nucleotides read TGTGCCAGCAGCCGCGGGGAGCTGTTTTTT.

The rearrangement links TRBV3-1 to TRBJ2-5; no reliable D call. Germline V gene data show CDR1 as LGHDT and CDR2 as YNNKEL (reference sequence). The CDR3 is 15 residues long. V was shortened by 4 bases and J by 0 bases, with 12 bases between the two germline ends. CDR3 nucleotides: TGTGCCAGCAGCCGAGGCCTGGATTACCAAGAGACCCAGTACTTC. As protein: CASSRGLDYQETQYF.

V usage is TRBV9 and J usage is TRBJ2-1, with D unresolved. Trimming shortened V by 3 bases and J by 9 bases, and 13 bases separated the two germline ends. The CDR3 has 13 amino acids. Per germline, CDR1 SGDLS and CDR2 YYNGEE. CDR3 protein: CASSGHSEFEQFF. As DNA, the CDR3 is TGTGCCAGCAGCGGTCACAGCGAGTTTGAGCAGTTCTTC.